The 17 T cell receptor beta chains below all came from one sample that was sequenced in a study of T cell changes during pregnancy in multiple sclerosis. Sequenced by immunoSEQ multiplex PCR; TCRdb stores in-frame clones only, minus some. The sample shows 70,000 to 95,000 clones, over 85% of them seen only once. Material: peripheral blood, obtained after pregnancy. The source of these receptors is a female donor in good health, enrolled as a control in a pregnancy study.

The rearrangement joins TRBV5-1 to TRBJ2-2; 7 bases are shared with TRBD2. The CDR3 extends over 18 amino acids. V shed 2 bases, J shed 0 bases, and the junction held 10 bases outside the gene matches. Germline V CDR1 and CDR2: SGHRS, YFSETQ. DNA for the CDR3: TGCGCCAGCAGCTTACCCCCGGGGGGACTTACGAACACCGGGGAGCTGTTTTTT. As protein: CASSLPPGGLTNTGELFF.

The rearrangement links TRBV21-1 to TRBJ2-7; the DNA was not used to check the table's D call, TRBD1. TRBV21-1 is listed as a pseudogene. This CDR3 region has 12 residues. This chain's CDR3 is CASGQGKHEQYF. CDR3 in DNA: TGTGCCAGCGGGCAGGGAAAGCACGAGCAGTACTTC.

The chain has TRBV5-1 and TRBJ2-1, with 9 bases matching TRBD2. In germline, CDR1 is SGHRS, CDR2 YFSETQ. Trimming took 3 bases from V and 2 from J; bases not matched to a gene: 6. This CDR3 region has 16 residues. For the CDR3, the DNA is TGCGCCAGCAGCTCCCTGACTAGCGGCCCCTACAATGAGCAGTTCTTC. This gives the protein CASSSLTSGPYNEQFF.

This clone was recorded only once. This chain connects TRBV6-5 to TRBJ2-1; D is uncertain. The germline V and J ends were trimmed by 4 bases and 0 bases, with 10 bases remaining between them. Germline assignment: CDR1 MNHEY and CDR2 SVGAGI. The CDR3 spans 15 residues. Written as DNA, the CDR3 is TGTGCCAGCAGTTCCCCGACTTCCTCCTACAATGAGCAGTTCTTC. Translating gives CASSSPTSSYNEQFF.

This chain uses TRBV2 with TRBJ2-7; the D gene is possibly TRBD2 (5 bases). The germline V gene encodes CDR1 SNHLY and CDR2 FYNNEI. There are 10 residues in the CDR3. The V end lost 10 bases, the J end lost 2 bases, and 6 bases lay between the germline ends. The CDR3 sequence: CATGAYEQYF. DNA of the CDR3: TGTGCCACCGGGGCCTACGAGCAGTACTTC.

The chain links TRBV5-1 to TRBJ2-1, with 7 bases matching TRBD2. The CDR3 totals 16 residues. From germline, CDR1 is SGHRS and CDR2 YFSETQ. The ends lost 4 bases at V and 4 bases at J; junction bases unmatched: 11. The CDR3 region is CASSHPRLAAYNEQFF. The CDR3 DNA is TGCGCCAGCAGCCACCCTCGACTAGCAGCATACAATGAGCAGTTCTTC. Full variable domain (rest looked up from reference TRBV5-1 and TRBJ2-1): KAGVTQTPRYLIKTRGQQVTLSCSPISGHRSVSWYQQTPGQGLQFLFEYFSETQRNKGNFPGRFSGRQFSNSRSEMNVSTLELGDSALYLCASSHPRLAAYNEQFFGPGTRLTVL.

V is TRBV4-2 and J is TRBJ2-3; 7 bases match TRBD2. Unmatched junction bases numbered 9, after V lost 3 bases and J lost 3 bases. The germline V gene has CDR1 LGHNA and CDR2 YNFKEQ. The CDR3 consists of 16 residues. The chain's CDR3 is CASSHFRGGSTDTQYF. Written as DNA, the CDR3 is TGTGCCAGCAGCCACTTCCGGGGCGGGAGTACAGATACGCAGTATTTT.

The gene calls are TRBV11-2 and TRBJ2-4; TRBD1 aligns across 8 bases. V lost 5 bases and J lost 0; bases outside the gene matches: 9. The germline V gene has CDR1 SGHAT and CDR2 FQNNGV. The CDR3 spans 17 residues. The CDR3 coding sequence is TGTGCCAGCAGCACCCTACAGGGGGACCTAGCCAAAAACATTCAGTACTTC. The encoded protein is CASSTLQGDLAKNIQYF.

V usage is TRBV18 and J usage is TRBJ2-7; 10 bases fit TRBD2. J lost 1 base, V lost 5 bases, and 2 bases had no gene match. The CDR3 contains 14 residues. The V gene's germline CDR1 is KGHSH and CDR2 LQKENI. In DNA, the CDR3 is TGTGCCAGCTCAGGGACTAGCGCGTCCTACGAGCAGTACTTC. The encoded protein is CASSGTSASYEQYF.

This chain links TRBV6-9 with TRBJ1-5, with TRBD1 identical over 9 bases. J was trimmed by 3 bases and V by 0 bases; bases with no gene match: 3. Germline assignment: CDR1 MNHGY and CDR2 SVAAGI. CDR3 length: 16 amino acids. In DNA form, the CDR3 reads TGTGCCAGCAGTTATTCCCGGGACAGGGACAATCAGCCCCAGCATTTT. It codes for CASSYSRDRDNQPQHF.

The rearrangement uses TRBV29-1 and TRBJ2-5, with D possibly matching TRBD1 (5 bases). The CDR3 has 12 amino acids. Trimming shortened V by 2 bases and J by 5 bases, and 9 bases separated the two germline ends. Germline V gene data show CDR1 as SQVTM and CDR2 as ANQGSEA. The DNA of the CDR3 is TGCAGCGTTGAACCACCAGGGGAGACCCAGTACTTC. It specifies CSVEPPGETQYF. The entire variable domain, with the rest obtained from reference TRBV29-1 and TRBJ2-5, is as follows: SAVISQKPSRDICQRGTSLTIQCQVDSQVTMMFWYRQQPGQSLTLIATANQGSEATYESGFVIDKFPISRPNLTFSTLTVSNMSPEDSSIYLCSVEPPGETQYFGPGTRLLVL.

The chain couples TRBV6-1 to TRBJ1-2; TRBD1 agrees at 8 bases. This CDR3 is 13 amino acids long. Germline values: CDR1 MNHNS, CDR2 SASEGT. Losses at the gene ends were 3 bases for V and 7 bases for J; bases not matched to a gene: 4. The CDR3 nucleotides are TGTGCCAGCAGTGAGAGGACAGGGAGTGGCTACACCTTC. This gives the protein CASSERTGSGYTF.

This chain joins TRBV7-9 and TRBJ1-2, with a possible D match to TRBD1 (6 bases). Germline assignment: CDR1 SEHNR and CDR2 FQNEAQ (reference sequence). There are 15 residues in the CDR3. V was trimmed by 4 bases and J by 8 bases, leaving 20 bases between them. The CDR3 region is CASSSNTGISGGYTF. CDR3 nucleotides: TGTGCCAGCAGCTCGAATACAGGGATTTCTGGGGGCTACACCTTC.

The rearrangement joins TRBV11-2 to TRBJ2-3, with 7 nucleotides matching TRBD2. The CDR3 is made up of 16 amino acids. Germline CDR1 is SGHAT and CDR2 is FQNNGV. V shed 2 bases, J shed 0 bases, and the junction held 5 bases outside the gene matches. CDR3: CASSLSGTSSTDTQYF. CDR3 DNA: TGTGCCAGCAGCTTAAGCGGGACCTCAAGCACAGATACGCAGTATTTT.

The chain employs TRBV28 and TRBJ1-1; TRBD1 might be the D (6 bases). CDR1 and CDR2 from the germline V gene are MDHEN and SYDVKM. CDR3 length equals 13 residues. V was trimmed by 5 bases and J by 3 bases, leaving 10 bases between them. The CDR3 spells CASSLGQHTEAFF. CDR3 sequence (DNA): TGTGCCAGCAGTCTCGGACAGCACACTGAAGCTTTCTTT.

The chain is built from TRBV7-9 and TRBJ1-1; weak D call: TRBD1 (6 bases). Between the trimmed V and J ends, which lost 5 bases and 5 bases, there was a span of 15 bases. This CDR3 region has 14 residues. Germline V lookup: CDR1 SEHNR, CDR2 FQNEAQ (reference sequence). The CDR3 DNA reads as TGTGCCAGCAGCACCCCGCGGGGGACAACTGAAGCTTTCTTT. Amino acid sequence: CASSTPRGTTEAFF. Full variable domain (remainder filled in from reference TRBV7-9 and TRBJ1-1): DTGVSQNPRHKITKRGQNVTFRCDPISEHNRLYWYRQTLGQGPEFLTYFQNEAQLEKSRLLSDRFSAERPKGSFSTLEIQRTEQGDSAMYLCASSTPRGTTEAFFGQGTRLTVV.

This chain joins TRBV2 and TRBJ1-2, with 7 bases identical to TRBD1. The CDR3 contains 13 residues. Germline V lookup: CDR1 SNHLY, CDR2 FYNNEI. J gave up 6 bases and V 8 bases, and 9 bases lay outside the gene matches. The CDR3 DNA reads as TGTGCCAGCGCAAACTCACAGGGGAATGGCTACACCTTC. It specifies CASANSQGNGYTF.